Below are 23 T cell receptor beta chains sequenced from a single sample in a study of T cell changes during pregnancy in multiple sclerosis. Generated by immunoSEQ multiplex PCR, the TCRdb table keeps only in-frame clones and is missing some. The table has 45,000 to 60,000 clones, nearly 95% seen once; the top ten hold 0.61%. The material was CD4+ T cells from peripheral blood mononuclear cells, obtained after pregnancy. These receptors were taken from a female donor in good health, enrolled as a control in a pregnancy study.

This sequence joins TRBV30 and TRBJ2-1; possibly TRBD2 for D (7 bases). The V and J ends lost 4 bases and 5 bases respectively, with 21 bases between them. The CDR3 spans 16 residues. The V gene's germline CDR1 is GTSNPN and CDR2 SVGIG (reference sequence). CDR3 DNA: TGTGCCTGGAACCGGGGGGCAGTAAATATTAACAATGAGCAGTTCTTC. Amino acids: CAWNRGAVNINNEQFF.

This chain joins TRBV19 and TRBJ2-3; 10 bases fit TRBD2. Per the germline V gene, CDR1 is LNHDA and CDR2 is SQIVND (reference sequence). Trimming cost V 6 bases and J 2 bases; bases outside gene matches: 8. The CDR3 loop spans 16 amino acids. This CDR3 is CASRWSSGGLTDTQYF. The CDR3 region has the DNA TGTGCCAGTAGGTGGTCTAGCGGGGGCCTCACAGATACGCAGTATTTT.

CDR3 protein: CASSEALTGAFF. The CDR3 nucleotides read TGTGCCAGCAGTGAAGCGCTGACAGGAGCTTTCTTT. This sequence joins TRBV2 and TRBJ1-1; D perhaps matches TRBD1 (6 bases). There are 12 residues in the CDR3. The V gene lost 0 bases and the J gene lost 10 bases, with 9 bases spanning the gap. CDR1 is SNHLY and CDR2 is FYNNEI in the germline V gene.

The chain recombines TRBV28 with TRBJ2-1; TRBD2 agrees at 11 bases. The V and J ends lost 5 bases and 7 bases, in that order; junction bases with no gene match: 10. The V gene's germline CDR1 is MDHEN and CDR2 SYDVKM. The CDR3 consists of 16 residues. The CDR3 region has the DNA TGTGCCAGCAGTGAATTAACTAGCGGGAGTAGAAATGAGCAGTTCTTC. Protein product: CASSELTSGSRNEQFF.

This clone was detected a few times. The chain employs TRBV6-5 and TRBJ1-6; 10 nucleotides align to TRBD1. V trimming: 2 bases; J trimming: 10 bases; junction bases outside the gene matches: 5. CDR1 and CDR2 (germline): MNHEY, SVGAGI. This CDR3 has 15 amino acids. The CDR3 bases are TGTGCCAGCAGTTACACGGGACAGGGGCCCTCACCCCTCCACTTT. This gives the protein CASSYTGQGPSPLHF.

The V and J genes are TRBV19 and TRBJ1-1; possibly TRBD1 for D (5 bases). The CDR3 is made up of 14 amino acids. The germline V gene encodes CDR1 LNHDA and CDR2 SQIVND (reference sequence). V lost 7 bases to trimming and J lost 3 bases, with 15 bases between them. CDR3 protein: CASTRGGGDTEAFF. The CDR3 nucleotides read TGTGCCAGTACCCGTGGTGGGGGGGACACTGAAGCTTTCTTT. The whole variable domain, filled in from reference TRBV19 and TRBJ1-1, reads DGGITQSPKYLFRKEGQNVTLSCEQNLNHDAMYWYRQDPGQGLRLIYYSQIVNDFQKGDIAEGYSVSREKKESFPLTVTSAQKNPTAFYLCASTRGGGDTEAFFGQGTRLTVV.

The chain links TRBV6-1 to TRBJ2-5; tentative D call: TRBD1 (7 bases). This CDR3 is 15 amino acids long. Deletions cut 6 bases from V and 5 bases from J, with 19 bases between. Looked up from germline, CDR1 is MNHNS and CDR2 is SASEGT. Here the CDR3 DNA reads TGTGCCAGCAGGAACAGGGGAGGTTATTCGGAGACCCAGTACTTC. Its protein is CASRNRGGYSETQYF.

The rearrangement uses TRBV19 and TRBJ1-2, with 7 bases aligning to TRBD1. The CDR3 covers 15 residues. Germline values: CDR1 LNHDA, CDR2 SQIVND (reference sequence). V was pared by 1 base and J by 3 bases, with 5 bases of the junction left unmatched. The CDR3 loop is CASSIATGTDYGYTF. CDR3 DNA sequence: TGTGCCAGTAGTATAGCCACCGGGACAGACTATGGCTACACCTTC.

This sequence joins TRBV29-1 and TRBJ1-1; D is uncertain. This CDR3 spans 14 amino acids. V was clipped by 7 bases and J by 0 bases, with 15 bases between them. Germline CDR1 SQVTM, CDR2 ANQGSEA. Here the CDR3 DNA reads TGCAGCGATGTGCCCCACAGCATGAACACTGAAGCTTTCTTT. Translated, it gives CSDVPHSMNTEAFF.

This chain uses TRBV18 with TRBJ1-1, with a weak D call TRBD1 (5 bases). The V gene's germline CDR1 is KGHSH and CDR2 LQKENI. Trimming shortened V by 3 bases and J by 5 bases, and 10 bases separated the two germline ends. The CDR3 covers 13 residues. The CDR3: CASSPGRGTEAFF. The CDR3, as DNA: TGTGCCAGCTCACCGGGGAGGGGAACTGAAGCTTTCTTT. The full variable domain, its missing parts supplied by reference TRBV18 and TRBJ1-1, is NAGVMQNPRHLVRRRGQEARLRCSPMKGHSHVYWYRQLPEEGLKFMVYLQKENIIDESGMPKERFSAEFPKEGPSILRIQQVVRGDSAAYFCASSPGRGTEAFFGQGTRLTVV.

This clone is a singleton in its sample. V gene TRBV19 combines with J gene TRBJ2-7, with 8 bases that match TRBD2. The CDR3 contains 13 residues. CDR1 is LNHDA and CDR2 is SQIVND in the germline V gene (reference sequence). With V trimmed by 6 bases and J by 3 bases, 4 bases remained unmatched. CDR3 sequence: CASSIGGGYEQYF. Written as DNA, the CDR3 is TGTGCCAGTAGCATCGGGGGGGGCTACGAGCAGTACTTC.

This clone has just one count. The genes are TRBV19 and TRBJ2-1; TRBD2 aligns across 9 bases. The CDR3 extends over 15 amino acids. Germline-derived CDR1 and CDR2 are LNHDA and SQIVND (reference sequence). The junction had 11 bases not matched to a gene; V was cut back by 5 bases and J by 9 bases. CDR3 amino acids: CASSSGIAGAGEQFF. DNA for the CDR3: TGTGCCAGTAGTTCCGGAATAGCGGGAGCAGGTGAGCAGTTCTTC.

The chain combines TRBV5-6 with TRBJ2-5, with a weak D call TRBD1 (5 bases). This CDR3 has 12 residues. Trimming took 4 bases from V and 2 from J, leaving 6 bases between them. Germline values: CDR1 SGHDT, CDR2 YYEEEE. This CDR3 is CASSRQQETQYF. In DNA form, the CDR3 reads TGTGCCAGCAGCCGACAGCAAGAGACCCAGTACTTC.

This sequence joins TRBV27 and TRBJ1-2; 7 bases agree with TRBD1. Germline values: CDR1 MNHEY, CDR2 SMNVEV (reference sequence). The junction had 11 bases not matched to a gene; V was cut back by 6 bases and J by 4 bases. This CDR3 comprises 15 residues. This CDR3 reads CASSRQGSMLYGYTF. The CDR3 coding sequence is TGTGCCAGCAGCCGACAGGGATCTATGCTCTATGGCTACACCTTC.

The genes are TRBV11-2 and TRBJ2-7; weak D call: TRBD1 (8 bases). Germline CDR1 reads SGHAT; CDR2 reads FQNNGV. The ends were cut back, 4 bases at V and 5 bases at J, with 24 bases in the middle. The CDR3 totals 17 residues. The CDR3 sequence: CASSSLRGVGQVHEQYF. For the CDR3, the DNA is TGTGCCAGCAGCTCCCTACGGGGGGTGGGACAGGTCCACGAGCAGTACTTC.

This chain connects TRBV27 to TRBJ2-5, with D perhaps matching TRBD1 (6 bases). V was pared by 2 bases and J by 2 bases, with 12 bases between. This CDR3 is 15 amino acids long. Germline-derived CDR1 and CDR2 are MNHEY and SMNVEV (reference sequence). Here the CDR3 reads CASSLMGANQETQYF. The DNA of the CDR3 is TGTGCCAGCAGTTTAATGGGGGCGAATCAAGAGACCCAGTACTTC.

V gene TRBV19 combines with J gene TRBJ1-5; 7 nucleotides match TRBD1. With V trimmed by 7 bases and J by 6 bases, 21 bases remained unmatched. CDR3 length: 18 amino acids. Germline V gene data show CDR1 as LNHDA and CDR2 as SQIVND (reference sequence). The CDR3, as DNA: TGTGCCAGTATCGGGACAGTAACCGGGGTCCTTTACGGTCAGCCCCAGCATTTT. Its protein product is CASIGTVTGVLYGQPQHF.

The V gene is TRBV4-2, the J gene TRBJ2-3, with D possibly being TRBD2 (5 bases). The CDR3 length is 13 residues. CDR1 is LGHNA and CDR2 is YNFKEQ in the germline V gene. V lost 0 bases and J lost 6, with 7 bases in between. The CDR3 region is CASSQDRGDTQYF. CDR3 bases: TGTGCCAGCAGCCAAGATCGAGGGGATACGCAGTATTTT.

The chain uses TRBV9 and TRBJ2-7, with a possible D match to TRBD2 (6 bases). The CDR3 runs 14 residues. In germline, CDR1 is SGDLS, CDR2 YYNGEE. V gave up 3 bases and J gave up 3 bases, with 13 bases separating them. CDR3 sequence (DNA): TGTGCCAGCAGCGAGACGGTTAGCGGCTACGAGCAGTACTTC. As protein: CASSETVSGYEQYF. The full variable domain, with the rest looked up from reference TRBV9 and TRBJ2-7, is DSGVTQTPKHLITATGQRVTLRCSPRSGDLSVYWYQQSLDQGLQFLIQYYNGEERAKGNILERFSAQQFPDLHSELNLSSLELGDSALYFCASSETVSGYEQYFGPGTRLTVT.

This clone was recorded only once. V is TRBV6-1 and J is TRBJ1-6; D is uncertain. The germline V gene has CDR1 MNHNS and CDR2 SASEGT. V dropped 4 bases and J dropped 10 bases, with 11 bases sitting between them. The CDR3 covers 13 residues. The CDR3, as DNA: TGTGCCAGCAGTGCGCCAGGTCACTCACCCCTCCACTTT. Protein product: CASSAPGHSPLHF.

The chain links TRBV5-1 to TRBJ1-1; possible D gene TRBD1, 5 bases. The germline gives CDR1 SGHRS, CDR2 YFSETQ. Trimming took off 1 base at V and 2 bases at J, with 12 bases between the two ends. This CDR3 has 15 residues. CDR3 residues: CASSLTGGGNTEAFF. Written as DNA, the CDR3 is TGCGCCAGCAGCTTGACGGGGGGAGGAAACACTGAAGCTTTCTTT.

The genes are TRBV28 and TRBJ1-5, with D possibly being TRBD1 (6 bases). The germline V gene has CDR1 MDHEN and CDR2 SYDVKM. The CDR3 sequence is 15 residues long. Between the trimmed V and J ends, which lost 2 bases and 11 bases, there was a span of 19 bases. CDR3 region: CASSLGGVLVEAQHF. In DNA, the CDR3 is TGTGCCAGCAGTTTAGGGGGCGTTTTAGTTGAGGCCCAGCATTTT.

V gene TRBV29-1 combines with J gene TRBJ1-1, with D unclear. V lost 4 bases, J lost 5 bases, and 20 bases lay in between. The length of the CDR3 is 15 residues. The germline V gene encodes CDR1 SQVTM and CDR2 ANQGSEA. For the CDR3, the DNA is TGCAGCGTTGGTGGCGCGGAGGGAGTACGGACTGAAGCTTTCTTT. Its translation: CSVGGAEGVRTEAFF.